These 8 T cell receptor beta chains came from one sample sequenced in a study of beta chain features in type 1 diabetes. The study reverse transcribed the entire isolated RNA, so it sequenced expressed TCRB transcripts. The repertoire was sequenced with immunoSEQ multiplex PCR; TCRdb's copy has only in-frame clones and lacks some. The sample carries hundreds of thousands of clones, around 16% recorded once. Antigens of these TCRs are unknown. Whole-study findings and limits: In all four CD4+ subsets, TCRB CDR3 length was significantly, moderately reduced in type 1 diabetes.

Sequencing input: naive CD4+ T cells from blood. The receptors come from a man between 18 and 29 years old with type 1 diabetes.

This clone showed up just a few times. The CDR3 spells CASSDDRLGTDTQYF. The CDR3 DNA follows: TGTGCCAGCAGTGACGACAGGCTGGGGACAGATACGCAGTATTTT. The rearrangement joins TRBV2 to TRBJ2-3, with a possible D match to TRBD1 (6 bases). The V gene lost 3 bases and the J gene lost 3 bases, with 13 bases spanning the gap. There are 15 residues in the CDR3. CDR1 is SNHLY and CDR2 is FYNNEI in the germline V gene.

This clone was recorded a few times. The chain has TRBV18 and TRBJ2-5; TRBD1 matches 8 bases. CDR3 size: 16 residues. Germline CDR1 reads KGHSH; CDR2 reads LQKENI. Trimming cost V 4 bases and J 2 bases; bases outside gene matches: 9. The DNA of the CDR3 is TGTGCCAGCTCACGATACGGACAGGGACAACAAGAGACCCAGTACTTC. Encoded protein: CASSRYGQGQQETQYF.

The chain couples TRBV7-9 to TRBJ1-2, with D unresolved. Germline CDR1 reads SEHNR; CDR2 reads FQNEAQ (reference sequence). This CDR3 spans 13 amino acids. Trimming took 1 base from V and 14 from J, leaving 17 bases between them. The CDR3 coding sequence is TGTGCCAGCAGCTTAGGGACCCGCGAGGGCCTAACCTTC. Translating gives CASSLGTREGLTF. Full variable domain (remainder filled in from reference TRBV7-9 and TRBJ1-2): DTGVSQNPRHKITKRGQNVTFRCDPISEHNRLYWYRQTLGQGPEFLTYFQNEAQLEKSRLLSDRFSAERPKGSFSTLEIQRTEQGDSAMYLCASSLGTREGLTFGSGTRLTVV.

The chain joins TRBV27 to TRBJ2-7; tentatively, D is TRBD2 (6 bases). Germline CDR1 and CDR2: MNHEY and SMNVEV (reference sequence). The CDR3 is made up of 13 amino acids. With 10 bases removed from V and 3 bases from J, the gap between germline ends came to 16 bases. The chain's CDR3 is CATRTTGDYEQYF. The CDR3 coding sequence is TGTGCCACCAGGACGACGGGGGACTACGAGCAGTACTTC.

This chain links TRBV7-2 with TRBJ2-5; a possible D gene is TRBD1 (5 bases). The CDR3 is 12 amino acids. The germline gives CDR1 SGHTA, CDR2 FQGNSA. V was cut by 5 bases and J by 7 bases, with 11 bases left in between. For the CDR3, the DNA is TGTGCCAGCAGCCTTTGGGGCCGGACCCAGTACTTC. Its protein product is CASSLWGRTQYF.

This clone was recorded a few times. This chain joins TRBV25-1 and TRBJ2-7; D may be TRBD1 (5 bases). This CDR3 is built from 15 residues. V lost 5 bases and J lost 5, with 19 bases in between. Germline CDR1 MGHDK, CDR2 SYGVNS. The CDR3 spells CASSRWQGSSDEQYF. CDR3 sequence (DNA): TGTGCCAGCAGTCGGTGGCAGGGCTCTTCCGACGAGCAGTACTTC.

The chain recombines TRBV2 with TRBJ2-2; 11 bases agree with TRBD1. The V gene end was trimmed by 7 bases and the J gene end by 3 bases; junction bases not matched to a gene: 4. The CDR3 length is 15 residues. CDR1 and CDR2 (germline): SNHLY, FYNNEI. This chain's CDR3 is CASMWDRGYTGELFF. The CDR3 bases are TGTGCCAGCATGTGGGACAGGGGGTACACCGGGGAGCTGTTTTTT.

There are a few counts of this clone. CDR3 loop: CASTNYIVGDTQYF. CDR3 DNA: TGTGCCAGCACCAACTACATTGTGGGTGATACGCAGTATTTT. The chain joins TRBV11-2 to TRBJ2-3; D is ambiguous. The V end was cut by 7 bases, the J end by 6 bases, with 17 bases between. The CDR3 has 14 residues. Germline V gene lookup returns CDR1 SGHAT and CDR2 FQNNGV.